These 6 T cell receptor beta chains came from one sample sequenced in a study of T-cell memory formation after mild COVID-19. TCRdb redid the calling of the 5' RACE reads with MiXCR, one entry per CDR3 protein. The data contain 300,000 to 350,000 distinct CDR3 sequences, just under 20% of them singletons. Sequencing was performed on PBMCs or a T cell subset sorted from them (not recorded which). The receptors were sampled from a man aged 18-30 years who had mild COVID-19 (a few samples of this study predate the infection). Cell type and time point are not known.

This clonotype is a singleton in its sample. The rearrangement uses TRBV5-6 and TRBJ2-7, with D maybe TRBD1 (5 bases). This CDR3 has 14 amino acids. The V end was cut by 3 bases, the J end by 7 bases, with 17 bases between. Germline CDR1 reads SGHDT; CDR2 reads YYEEEE. The CDR3 loop reads CASSWIQGVGEQYV. In nucleotides, the CDR3 is TGTGCCAGCAGCTGGATTCAAGGGGTCGGTGAGCAGTACGTC.

V is TRBV4-1 and J is TRBJ1-5; D unresolved. CDR3 size: 15 residues. Trimming took off 0 bases at V and 3 bases at J, with 9 bases between the two ends. CDR1 MGHRA and CDR2 YSYEKL come from the germline V gene. The CDR3 DNA sequence: TGCGCCAGCAGCCAAGATCAGGCAGTCAATCAGCCCCAGCATTTT. It is translated as CASSQDQAVNQPQHF.

Concerning this clonotype itself: One end of the junction does not line up with germline, which may come from a read error. DNA for the CDR3: TGTGCCAGCAGCTCCCCTCGGCACAATGAGCATTTCTTC. Amino acids: CASSSPRHNEHFF. The J gene is TRBJ2-1, the V gene TRBV7-8; D unresolved. Germline-derived CDR1 and CDR2 are SGHVS and FQNEAQ. The CDR3 sequence is 13 residues long.

The J gene is TRBJ1-5, the V gene TRBV5-6, with TRBD1 matching 7 bases. V trimming: 4 bases; J trimming: 2 bases; junction bases outside the gene matches: 9. Germline CDR1 reads SGHDT; CDR2 reads YYEEEE. This CDR3 region has 16 residues. This chain's CDR3 is CASSTTGTAGNQPQHF. The CDR3 DNA reads as TGTGCCAGCAGCACCACAGGGACAGCGGGCAATCAGCCCCAGCATTTT.

The table lists this clonotype with a few counts. This chain connects TRBV11-1 to TRBJ1-1; D unclear. CDR3 size: 15 residues. With 4 bases removed from V and 1 base from J, the gap between germline ends came to 13 bases. Germline V lookup: CDR1 SGHAT, CDR2 FQDESV (reference sequence). For the CDR3, the DNA is TGTGCCAGCAGCTCGCGAGCCCGTCCGAACACTGAAGCTTTCTTT. Translation: CASSSRARPNTEAFF.

This clonotype has only a few counts. The chain uses TRBV7-3 and TRBJ1-2; no clear D gene. Germline V gene lookup returns CDR1 SGHTA and CDR2 FQGTGA. The CDR3 totals 13 residues. Trimming removed 5 bases at V and 5 bases at J, with 12 bases between. CDR3 nucleotides: TGTGCCAGCAGCCCTGGGTTTCAGTATGGCTACACCTTC. The encoded protein is CASSPGFQYGYTF.